This T cell receptor beta chain was sequenced for a study of B cell selection in AIRE deficiency. Clones were sequenced by immunoSEQ multiplex PCR, and TCRdb holds only the in-frame ones, with some missing. This sample has nearly 3,000 clones, with 78% found just once. Germline values: CDR1 MNHEY, CDR2 SMNVEV (reference sequence). The CDR3 runs 16 residues. Trimming shortened V by 6 bases and J by 6 bases, and 22 bases separated the two germline ends. This clone occurred once. Its antigen is unidentified. Points from the study as a whole: Only about 10% of a few thousand shared Treg sequences were patient-specific; 31.6% healthy-specific.

Regulatory T cells were sorted as CD4+CD25hiCD127low/negative. This receptor was taken from a human donor with AIRE deficiency. V and J are TRBV27 and TRBJ2-3, with D possibly matching TRBD1 (6 bases). The specimen sequenced was Tregs sorted from PBMCs. CDR3 sequence reads: CASSHLYGGPGDTQYF. The CDR3 region has the DNA TGTGCCAGCAGCCACCTTTATGGGGGCCCAGGGGATACGCAGTATTTT.